This TCR beta chain was observed in a study of CD8+CD57+ T cells in acquired aplastic anemia. In the study overall: Sorted cells (CD4+ and CD8+) yielded DNA amounts that averaged about 3.1 ug.

The germline V gene encodes CDR1 SGHTA and CDR2 FQGNSA. V lost 4 bases and J lost 7, with 7 bases in between. The CDR3 length is 11 residues. Those patients picked for sequencing had displayed CD8+CD57+ cell expansion on flow cytometry. Regarding the study as a whole: CD8+ Simpson's diversity did not differ significantly between patients and controls. Patients and controls were found to share twenty-nine CD8+ CDR3 sequences.

Worth noting for this clonotype: Antigen specificity is unknown.

The use of genomic DNA as template underpinned the TCR beta VDJ and CDR3 profiling. TCRdb fed the reads into MiXCR, producing one record per CDR3 protein. The repertoire has approximately 250,000 distinct CDR3 sequences, 82% of them found once; the top ten carry roughly two fifths. The sequence came from a human donor with aplastic anemia. The chain links TRBV7-2 to TRBJ1-2; D remains ambiguous. The sequencing sample was made of sorted CD4+, CD8+, or CD8+CD57+ T cells (not recorded which) from PBMCs. The CDR3 is CASSYLIGYTF. The CDR3 coding sequence is TGTGCCAGCAGCTACTTGATTGGCTACACCTTC.